This TCR beta chain was sequenced in a study of cytomegalovirus exposure and HLA in healthy donors. With respect to this clone: Its antigen is currently unknown.

Separate from the approximately 600-subject first cohort was the 120-subject validation cohort, to which the donors belonged. Clones were read by immunoSEQ multiplex PCR, and TCRdb kept only the in-frame ones, dropping some. The repertoire includes 100,000 to 120,000 clones, 86% of them detected once, and 4% sits in the top ten. The CDR3 has 16 residues. The germline gives CDR1 SGHNT, CDR2 YYREEE (reference sequence). With V trimmed by 5 bases and J by 3 bases, 13 bases remained unmatched. Findings and limits, study-wide: The classifier reportedly diagnosed cytomegalovirus status with high specificity and sensitivity. Researchers counted some 150 TCR beta chains as cytomegalovirus-associated. According to a subsequent analysis, TCR clusters identified in the first cohort showed a tendency to co-occur across the 120 validation repertoires.

The receptor comes from a woman between 18 and 29 years old in good health and CMV-seropositive. Sequenced sample: PBMCs. The J gene is TRBJ1-1, the V gene TRBV5-4, with 7 bases fitting TRBD1. The CDR3 loop reads CASSPELGGSDTEAFF. The DNA of the CDR3 is TGTGCCAGCAGTCCTGAATTAGGGGGCTCGGACACTGAAGCTTTCTTT.